The source of this TCR beta chain is a study of CD8 T cells in ankylosing spondylitis. Study findings and constraints: A TCR beta motif of roughly 8 highly homologous variants appeared characteristic of ankylosing spondylitis blood. A number of the motif variants had already been described in reactive arthritis synovial fluid and blood. Disease-linked clones bore a CD8+ phenotype, appearing relatively rarely in peripheral blood. The clones that were linked to disease were reported to be significantly enriched in matched synovial fluid samples from ankylosing spondylitis patients.

Per germline, CDR1 SEHNR and CDR2 FQNEAQ (reference sequence). V dropped 5 bases and J dropped 3 bases, with 10 bases sitting between them. This CDR3 is built from 13 residues. By quantitative 5'-RACE with molecular barcodes, the TCR beta libraries were made. In TCRdb, the 5' RACE reads were re-called with MiXCR into one record per CDR3 protein. The sample holds about 220,000 distinct CDR3 sequences, approximately 16% seen once. The sample holds a few counts of this clonotype. No antigen is known for it. This sequence was found in a male donor with ankylosing spondylitis. Sequencing used blood, either unsorted or a sorted T cell fraction (not recorded which). The chain employs TRBV7-9 and TRBJ2-5; D not certain. The CDR3 region is CASSRRIEETQYF. CDR3 nucleotide sequence: TGTGCCAGCAGCCGGCGGATAGAAGAGACCCAGTACTTC. The variable domain in full, completed from reference TRBV7-9 and TRBJ2-5, reads DTGVSQNPRHKITKRGQNVTFRCDPISEHNRLYWYRQTLGQGPEFLTYFQNEAQLEKSRLLSDRFSAERPKGSFSTLEIQRTEQGDSAMYLCASSRRIEETQYFGPGTRLLVL.